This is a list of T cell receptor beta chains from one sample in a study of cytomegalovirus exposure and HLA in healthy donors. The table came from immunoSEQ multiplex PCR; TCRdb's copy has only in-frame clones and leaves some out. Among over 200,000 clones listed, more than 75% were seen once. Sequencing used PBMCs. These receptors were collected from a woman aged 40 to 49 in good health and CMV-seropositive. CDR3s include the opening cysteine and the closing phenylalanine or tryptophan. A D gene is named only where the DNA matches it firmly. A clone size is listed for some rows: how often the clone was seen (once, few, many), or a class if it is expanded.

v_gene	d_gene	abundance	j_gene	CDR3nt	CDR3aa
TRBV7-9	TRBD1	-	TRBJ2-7	TGTTCCAGCAGCTTAGGTGACAGGGGTGTCAACGAGCAGTACTTC	CSSSLGDRGVNEQYF
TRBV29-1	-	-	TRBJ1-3	TGCAGCGTTGAGGGGGGGAACACCATATATTTT	CSVEGGNTIYF
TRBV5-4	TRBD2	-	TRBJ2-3	TGTGCCAGCAGCCTCGGGGGGGAGGCAGATACGCAGTATTTT	CASSLGGEADTQYF
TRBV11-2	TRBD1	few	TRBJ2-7	TGTGCCAGCAGCTTAGCGGGACAGGGCCACGAGCAGTACTTC	CASSLAGQGHEQYF
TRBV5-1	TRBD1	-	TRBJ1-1	TGCGCCAGCGCACTTCGGGCGGACAGGGGGCAGGGGAGCACTGAAGCTTTCTTT	CASALRADRGQGSTEAFF
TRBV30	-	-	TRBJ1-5	TGTGCCTGGAATGTGCAGACTGATCAGCCCCAGCATTTT	CAWNVQTDQPQHF
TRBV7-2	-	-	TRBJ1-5	TGTGCCAGCAGCTTCGGGACTACGGATCAGCCCCAGCATTTT	CASSFGTTDQPQHF
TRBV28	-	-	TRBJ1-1	TGTGCCAGCAGCGAGAGATTGAACACTGAAGCTTTCTTT	CASSERLNTEAFF
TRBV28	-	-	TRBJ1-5	TGTGCCAGCAGTCCCCTTGGGAGGTCAGGGCAGCCCCAGCATTTT	CASSPLGRSGQPQHF
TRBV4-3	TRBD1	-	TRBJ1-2	TGCGCCAGCAGCCAAGCCTACGGAACAGGGGGTACCTATGGCTACACCTTC	CASSQAYGTGGTYGYTF
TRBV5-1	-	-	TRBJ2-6	TGCGCCAGCAGCCCGCCATCTAGCTCTGGGGCCAACGTCCTGACTTTC	CASSPPSSSGANVLTF
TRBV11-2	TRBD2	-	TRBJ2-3	TGTGCCAGCAGACGAATAGCGGGAGGGCACACAGATACGCAGTATTTT	CASRRIAGGHTDTQYF
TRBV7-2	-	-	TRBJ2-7	TGTGCCAGCAGCTTAGACCTATCCGAGCAGTACTTC	CASSLDLSEQYF
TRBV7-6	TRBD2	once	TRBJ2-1	TGTGCCAGCAGCCAAGATACACCGGGACTAGCGGAAAGTTACAATGAGCAGTTCTTC	CASSQDTPGLAESYNEQFF
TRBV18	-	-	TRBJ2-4	TGTGCCAGCTCATGGGGGGAGAAAAACATTCAGTACTTC	CASSWGEKNIQYF
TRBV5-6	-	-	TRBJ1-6	TGTGCCAGCAGCTTGCAAACCCCCGGGGATTCACCCCTCCACTTT	CASSLQTPGDSPLHF
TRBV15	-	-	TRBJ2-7	TGTGCCACCAGCAGAGATCGCGGAGCTTACGAGCAGTACTTC	CATSRDRGAYEQYF